This T cell receptor beta chain derives from a study of blood T cell repertoires in COVID-19. Study details: The United States, Italy and Spain were the sources of the acute and convalescent COVID-19 samples. T cells, B-cell-depleted T cells, or PBMCs supplied cDNA or gDNA.

The CDR3 is 14 residues long. Germline CDR1 is MNHEY and CDR2 is SVGAGI. Trimming cost V 4 bases and J 4 bases, with 13 bases left between them. Method: immunoSEQ multiplex PCR; TCRdb's copy keeps in-frame clones and lacks some. This sample has more than 150,000 clones; roughly 90% occur once, and the top ten carry around 3%. The V call is TRBV6-5, the J call TRBJ1-2, with a weak D call TRBD1 (5 bases). The sequenced material came from peripheral blood. The receptor's source is a man in his fifties or sixties with acute or convalescent COVID-19. The CDR3 here is CASSSPTDFYGYTF. CDR3 nucleotide sequence: TGTGCCAGCAGTTCCCCGACAGACTTCTATGGCTACACCTTC.